One sample yielded the 17 T cell receptor beta chains listed below, sequenced in a study of post-analysis software for immune sequencing data. Study-level findings and limits: Controls showed lower frequencies than patients for roughly 5 TRBV segments, and TRBV5-6, TRBV5-1 and TRBV20-1 were among these.

Incorporated into the TCR beta cDNA libraries were unique molecular identifiers, which served to reduce PCR and sequencing biases. TCRdb used MiXCR to reprocess the PCR reads, holding one entry per CDR3 protein. The top ten clones hold roughly 4.9% of a sample with fewer than 900,000 distinct CDR3 sequences, roughly 46% of them seen once. Antigen specificity for these receptors is unknown. The sequenced sample consisted of blood. These receptors originate from a girl aged 10 to 17 with multiple sclerosis.

The chain carries TRBV25-1 and TRBJ2-3, with 7 nucleotides matching TRBD1. V shed 11 bases and J 0 bases; nucleotides not matched to a gene: 8. The CDR3 extends over 14 amino acids. Germline V CDR1 and CDR2: MGHDK, SYGVNS. For the CDR3, the DNA is TGTGCCTGCTCCGGGACAGCTAGCACAGATACGCAGTATTTT. It yields the protein CACSGTASTDTQYF.

This chain connects TRBV9 to TRBJ1-1; weak D call: TRBD1 (6 bases). This CDR3 contains 15 residues. V was cut by 9 bases and J by 2 bases, with 20 bases left in between. Germline V gene data show CDR1 as SGDLS and CDR2 as YYNGEE. In nucleotides, the CDR3 is TGTGCCACCACGGCCTTGACAGGAACCAACACTGAAGCTTTCTTT. It yields the protein CATTALTGTNTEAFF.

This clonotype came up once. The V gene is TRBV5-1, the J gene TRBJ2-5; 7 bases map to TRBD2. This CDR3 spans 17 amino acids. From germline, CDR1 is SGHRS and CDR2 YFSETQ. J gave up 1 base and V 3 bases, and 12 bases lay outside the gene matches. CDR3 in amino acids: CASSSEPALASQETQYF. CDR3 bases: TGCGCCAGCAGCTCCGAACCGGCACTAGCGAGCCAAGAGACCCAGTACTTC.

The chain links TRBV5-1 to TRBJ2-1; the match to TRBD2 covers 11 bases. V dropped 9 bases and J dropped 0; count of bases not matched to a gene: 14. The germline V gene has CDR1 SGHRS and CDR2 YFSETQ. This CDR3 is 18 amino acids long. The CDR3 is CATKQTSGAISSYNEQFF. For the CDR3, the DNA is TGCGCCACCAAGCAGACTAGCGGGGCGATAAGCTCCTACAATGAGCAGTTCTTC.

This chain links TRBV7-3 with TRBJ2-1; 7 bases match TRBD2. With V trimmed by 2 bases and J by 4 bases, 5 bases remained unmatched. This CDR3 is 15 amino acids long. CDR1 and CDR2 (germline): SGHTA, FQGTGA. This chain's CDR3 is CASSLSPGGYNEQFF. As DNA, the CDR3 is TGTGCCAGCAGCTTATCACCGGGAGGTTACAATGAGCAGTTCTTC.

This clonotype was seen only a few times. The chain carries TRBV20-1 and TRBJ2-5; 11 positions match TRBD2. Germline lookup yields CDR1 DFQATT and CDR2 SNEGSKA (reference sequence). The CDR3 runs 16 residues. This CDR3 is CAARLRLAGRQETQYF. CDR3 sequence (DNA): TGCGCCGCCCGGTTGAGACTAGCGGGGAGACAAGAGACCCAGTACTTC.

This clonotype has just a few counts. The chain carries TRBV7-3 and TRBJ2-7, with D unresolved. The germline V and J ends were trimmed by 4 bases and 7 bases, with 14 bases remaining between them. CDR1 is SGHTA, CDR2 FQGTGA, per germline. The CDR3 covers 13 residues. CDR3 coding DNA: TGTGCCAGCAGCTCCGGGCCTCCTGGGGAGCAGTACTTC. Translated: CASSSGPPGEQYF.

The sample holds a few counts of this clonotype. The chain couples TRBV7-6 to TRBJ2-3; 15 positions match TRBD2. There are 17 residues in the CDR3. From germline, CDR1 is SGHVS and CDR2 FNYEAQ. V shed 5 bases and J 6 bases; nucleotides not matched to a gene: 9. The CDR3 is CASSPGLAGGWGDTQYF. The CDR3 DNA is TGTGCCAGCAGCCCGGGACTAGCGGGAGGATGGGGCGATACGCAGTATTTT.

This clonotype was counted a single time. One end of the junction varies from germline; a read error may be responsible. The CDR3 protein is CVSSLRSSYNEQFF. CDR3 DNA: TGTGTCAGCAGCTTACGGAGCTCCTACAATGAGCAGTTCTTC. This rearrangement joins TRBV7-3 to TRBJ2-1; D gene uncertain. The CDR3 runs to 14 residues. Germline-derived CDR1 and CDR2 are SGHTA and FQGTGA.

The chain is built from TRBV12-3 or TRBV12-4 and TRBJ2-2; D is ambiguous. The V end lost 0 bases, the J end lost 6 bases, and 5 bases lay between the germline ends. The CDR3 is made up of 13 amino acids. The CDR3 DNA reads TGTGCCAGCAGTTTAGCCAGACCCGGGGAGCTGTTTTTT. Translated: CASSLARPGELFF.

V and J are TRBV7-9 and TRBJ2-1, with 7 bases aligning to TRBD2. This CDR3 is built from 16 residues. CDR1 and CDR2 (germline): SEHNR, FQNEAQ (reference sequence). Germline trimming cut 5 bases from V and 5 bases from J; bases unmatched to any gene: 12. The CDR3 nucleotides are TGTGCCAGCAGCCCCGCCGGGCGGGAGTTCAACAATGAGCAGTTCTTC. Its translation: CASSPAGREFNNEQFF. The full variable domain, with the rest looked up from reference TRBV7-9 and TRBJ2-1, is DTGVSQNPRHKITKRGQNVTFRCDPISEHNRLYWYRQTLGQGPEFLTYFQNEAQLEKSRLLSDRFSAERPKGSFSTLEIQRTEQGDSAMYLCASSPAGREFNNEQFFGPGTRLTVL.

The V call is TRBV20-1, the J call TRBJ1-2; no reliable D call. The V end was cut by 4 bases, the J end by 1 base, with 10 bases between. Germline CDR1 and CDR2: DFQATT and SNEGSKA (reference sequence). This CDR3 is 13 amino acids long. CDR3 loop: CSANIGFNYGYTF. The CDR3 coding sequence is TGCAGTGCTAACATCGGGTTTAACTATGGCTACACCTTC.

The chain carries TRBV20-1 and TRBJ2-3; D is unresolved. The ends were cut back, 3 bases at V and 4 bases at J, with 8 bases in the middle. Germline V CDR1 and CDR2: DFQATT, SNEGSKA (reference sequence). CDR3 length: 12 amino acids. The CDR3 sequence: CSASVEADTQYF. The DNA for the CDR3 is TGCAGTGCTAGTGTCGAGGCAGATACGCAGTATTTT.

V and J are TRBV20-1 and TRBJ2-7; D perhaps matches TRBD2 (6 bases). The germline V gene has CDR1 DFQATT and CDR2 SNEGSKA (reference sequence). The germline V and J ends were trimmed by 1 base and 2 bases, with 9 bases remaining between them. CDR3 size: 13 residues. Written as DNA, the CDR3 is TGCAGTGCTAGAGTTTGGACTACCTACGAGCAGTACTTC. Its protein is CSARVWTTYEQYF.

This rearrangement joins TRBV4-1 to TRBJ2-5, with D perhaps matching TRBD1 (7 bases). V lost 1 base, J lost 4 bases, and 13 bases lay in between. Germline lookup yields CDR1 MGHRA and CDR2 YSYEKL. CDR3 length: 15 amino acids. The CDR3 loop is CASSQAYRGLETQYF. CDR3 in DNA: TGCGCCAGCAGCCAAGCATACAGGGGACTAGAGACCCAGTACTTC.

In its sample, this clonotype was seen a few times. This chain links TRBV6-6 with TRBJ2-1; a possible D gene is TRBD1 (6 bases). The CDR3 is made up of 14 amino acids. Trimming stripped 4 bases from V and 4 bases from J, with 11 bases between. Germline loops: CDR1 MNHNY, CDR2 SVGAGI (reference sequence). Here the CDR3 reads CASSFGQGYNEQFF. For the CDR3, the DNA is TGTGCCAGCAGTTTTGGCCAGGGGTACAATGAGCAGTTCTTC.

V is TRBV6-6 and J is TRBJ2-3; D unclear. This CDR3 contains 12 residues. Germline V gene data show CDR1 as MNHNY and CDR2 as SVGAGI (reference sequence). Trimming pared 6 bases from V and 4 bases from J, leaving 8 bases between. DNA for the CDR3: TGTGCCAGCAGGACGAGTTCAGATACGCAGTATTTT. Its protein product is CASRTSSDTQYF.